This TCR beta chain was found in a study of cytomegalovirus exposure and HLA in healthy donors (dated by TCRdb to the late 2010s). At the level of the whole study: An earlier analysis of roughly 570 of the donors reported roughly 300 Gb of sequence data and 95 million to 120 million unique TCR beta sequences obtained from 180 million or so T cells. An early release covering over 500 HLA-typed donors comprised roughly 300 gigabases of sequencing data and about 90 million unique TCR sequences. Among the roughly 400 genotyped donors, around 81% belonged to the genetic ancestry cluster associated with self-reported Caucasian donors. The study aimed to test whether cataloging public T cell receptors could reveal signatures of past pathogen exposure. The T cell repertoires of some 700 subjects were profiled by immunosequencing and related to cytomegalovirus serostatus. In addition to the first cohort of several hundred subjects, a separate validation cohort of 120 different subjects was used. The study combined high-throughput TCR immunosequencing, statistical association of individual TCRs with disease status, and machine learning to predict cytomegalovirus infection status. A later analysis re-analyzed previously published TCR beta repertoires from 600 to 850 donors and added high-resolution HLA genotyping to study TCR occurrence patterns. Rather than drawing on any new phenotypic data, the later analysis identified candidate immune exposures from TCR beta sequences and the way those sequences occurred across donors. To decide whether each TCR beta V gene segment behaved as functional or pseudogenic, an earlier analysis of over 500 of the donors relied on high-throughput TCR beta sequencing. Donor age, sex, ethnicity and CMV serostatus were collected together with the repertoire data. In a later genetic analysis, genome-wide SNP genotypes for about three fifths of the roughly 670 donors were used, and that subset was treated as a discovery cohort. All discovery cohort repertoires had been generated using a single sequencing platform. Class I and class II HLA loci were covered by the typing at four-digit resolution. The number of typed donors differed by locus: about 629-630 for A, B, C, DRB1 and DQB1; about 520 for DQA1; 606 for DPA1; and 450 to 480 for DPB1. A few DR-DQ haplotypes were treated as single units for association and clustering because of strong linkage in the cohort. Among roughly 370 genotyped donors of the cohort, an average of around 240,000 unique TCR beta nucleotide sequences were sequenced per donor, around 20% of them non-productive. Beyond this particular receptor, the publication reports: The cohort was sequenced for TCR beta chains only, and without alpha or paired-chain data the features that could be detected were limited. A few of the identified cytomegalovirus-associated TCR beta chains were confirmed in vitro to be specific for cytomegalovirus antigens. Because some donors lacked HLA typing at each locus, the association tests relied only on the typed subset. In a later genetic analysis, a missense DCLRE1C variant was associated with V-gene and J-gene trimming of TCR beta chains, and the association was replicated in an independent cohort. A later analysis found that most CMV-associated TCR beta chains appeared HLA-restricted, with HLA associations seemingly driven largely by CMV exposure. Correlated functional status among segregating V segments might be attributable to linkage disequilibrium, but an unknown experimental factor could not be ruled out. Compared with the approximately 600-donor mean, donors in an Asian-associated ancestry cluster had fewer N-insertions in productive TCRs, according to a later genetic analysis. For the cohort, immune exposure information was limited to CMV serostatus. Roughly uniform sequencing depth across donors was assumed in presence/absence analyses, although this assumption may not hold. A cluster of highly shared sequence variants was judged likely to be a technical artifact of the sequencing pipeline. A later analysis reported that several top co-occurrence clusters appeared linked to parvovirus B19, influenza, CMV and Epstein-Barr virus. Because counts were too low, about 15 rarely observed V segments, including chromosome 9 orphons, were left out of the earlier analysis of 500 to 750 of the donors. In a later analysis, HLA-associated TCR beta chains showed more clonal expansion and lower generation probabilities than non-associated chains that were equally common. The classifier was reported to diagnose cytomegalovirus status with high specificity and sensitivity in both the original cohort and the validation cohort. Specific HLA alleles were associated with over 15,000 TCR beta sequences at a false discovery rate of 0.05 in a later analysis. According to the authors, the approach could potentially be generalized to other disease states and immunological phenotypes. Strong co-occurrence of HLA alleles, especially DR and DQ, made assigning TCR associations to individual alleles difficult. Some IMGT-functional V segments, including TRBV6-2 and TRBV6-3, could not be told apart with the 87-base-pair reads, so those segments were excluded. An earlier analysis of 450 to 750 of the donors showed that most TCR beta V segments appeared in productive rearrangements either about 90% or about 30% of the time, which broadly matched IMGT annotations. In a later analysis, the rate of TCR association differed among HLA loci, with DRB1 alleles having the most associated TCRs and HLA-C alleles having the fewest. A further reported finding was that TCR beta sequences accurately predicted the HLA-A and HLA-B alleles for most subjects in the first cohort. A total of around 150 TCR beta chains were listed by the study as associated with cytomegalovirus. Most TCR sequences were observed very rarely across donors, whereas some public TCRs were present in many individuals.

Compared with germline, V lacks 5 bases and J lacks 2 bases; bases without a gene match: 6. From the cysteine through the phenylalanine, the CDR3 covers 17 amino acids. Just the 51-base CDR3 DNA is kept, in frame starting at base 1. CDR1 and CDR2 are read off the germline V gene as SGHTA and FQGNSA. In total, roughly 670 healthy bone marrow donors made up the cohort. All cohort members were sampled while nominally healthy, although unrecorded immune exposures were likely present. The donor tested CMV seropositive and was one of the 289 seropositive cohort members. A peripheral blood sample was collected from each donor, and TCR beta sequencing was performed on peripheral blood mononuclear cells. Genomic DNA was extracted from the blood cell samples with the Qiagen DNeasy Blood Extraction Kit. This clone was seen a handful of times. Its antigen is unknown. Per-base qualities were not stored, and no clone one base away is much larger. Additional DNA sequences in this sample encode the identical CDR3.

The library was generated by the immunoSEQ multiplex PCR assay. The multiplex PCR relied on a mix of 60 forward primers for TCR Vbeta segments and 13 reverse primers for TCR Jbeta segments. The CDR3 region of rearranged TCR beta genes was amplified from genomic DNA by a multiplex PCR assay. Amplified TCR beta libraries were sequenced as 87-base-pair reads on the Illumina HiSeq System. Per the source publication's procedure: Across the roughly 640 repertoires, a later analysis counted 75 million to 90 million unique TCR beta chains, around 10 million of which were shared by at least two donors. To remove PCR and sequencing errors, raw reads were error-corrected and collapsed into unique sequences using a nearest-neighbor algorithm that merged closely related sequences. To assign V, D and J gene segments, CDR3 sequences were aligned to IMGT reference sequences. For a sequence to be retained, a match of at least six nucleotides was required to both a V gene segment and a J gene segment. Rearrangements were classified as productive when the CDR3 lacked stop codons and remained in frame with V and J, and all other rearrangements were classified as non-productive. CDR3 was defined according to IMGT convention as the region running from the second conserved V-encoded cysteine to the conserved J-encoded phenylalanine. Sequences without an unambiguous match to a single V gene segment were excluded from the earlier analysis of over 500 of the donors. An earlier analysis of some 500 of the donors classified V segments as functional when productive rearrangements were above 56.7% and as segregating when the standard deviation between donors was above 5%. A statistical classification framework was built to diagnose cytomegalovirus status from the catalog of TCR beta chain sequences. V and J gene assignment, in a later analysis, came from comparing TCR nucleotide sequences with IMGT/GENE-DB human TR gene sequences. In a later analysis, CDR3 sequences and most-parsimonious VDJ recombination scenarios were assigned using the TCRdist pipeline. In a later analysis, each TCR beta chain was defined by its CDR3 amino acid sequence together with its V-gene family, and reads without a unique V-gene family were excluded. A later analysis removed several hundred highly shared, low-generation-probability nucleotide sequences to deal with suspected cross-contamination and a sequencing artifact. For each public chain, a later analysis derived a clonal expansion index from normalized ranks of inferred template counts within each repertoire. In a later analysis, generation probabilities were computed using a VDJ recombination model fitted to out-of-frame rearrangements, and the results were checked against IGoR. A later analysis scored TCR-TCR, TCR-HLA and TCR-CMV co-occurrence with hypergeometric tests, applying a repertoire-size bias correction to TCR pairs. False discovery rates were estimated in a later analysis by permuting HLA or CMV assignments 20 times. In a later analysis, co-occurring TCRs were grouped using DBSCAN, and TCRdist sequence similarity was added for clustering within HLA-allele-positive subsets. For co-occurrence clustering, repertoires with fewer than 30,000 or more than 120,000 public chains were excluded, along with roughly 5 repertoires with anomalous nucleotide sharing. Imported from immuneACCESS, the table was reduced by TCRdb to in-frame sequences with V and J called. These copies leave out some clones; in studies compared against another copy, an unresolved V gene accounts for under half, and the cause of the remainder is not known. The D gene and trimming were derived from the DNA, and the V and J assignments and clone size from that table. The sample data list 76,000 or so clones, and 78% of these were observed just once. The ten largest clonotypes hold less than 9.5% of the sample.

The specimen sequenced was PBMCs. Recombination linked TRBV7-2 to TRBJ2-2; 12 bases in the middle match TRBD2. The TCR was taken from a woman between 35 and 50 years old in good health and CMV-seropositive. The DNA is as follows: TGTGCCAGCAGCCCGGGACTAGCGGGCGCAAACACCGGGGAGCTGTTTTTT. It encodes CASSPGLAGANTGELFF.